The present T cell receptor beta chain was sequenced within a study of early T cells in non-severe SARS-CoV-2 infection (dated by TCRdb to about 2021). Broadly, across the study: Bulk RNA from unsorted whole blood was used for TCR sequencing, so alpha and beta chains could not be paired.

Library prep was done by 5' RACE. Sequencing took place on a NextSeq 500. Unique molecular identifiers were attached to individual cDNA molecules in the TCR library protocol so that sequencing error and PCR bias could be corrected. Sequencing covered both TCR alpha and beta chains, and within each sample the abundances of alpha and beta sequences were tightly co-correlated. On the study's bioinformatics: Decombinator V4 was used to annotate the V gene, J gene and CDR3 of the TCR sequences. TCRs were defined as expanded if a significant change between any two time points was detected under a Poisson model with p below 0.0001. TCR abundances were normalised to the total number of TCRs sequenced per sample and expressed as counts per million. A search of VDJdb, accessed on 1 November 2021, was run for TCRs annotated to CMV, EBV and SARS-CoV-2, with TCRs annotated for multiple antigens excluded. TCRdb cleaned the public reads at Q25 with fastp, built clones with MiXCR and kept in-frame beta chains. Each CDR3 protein appears once, grouped with its most common genes and DNA. TCRdb, not the authors, supplied the V and J calls. This sample lists around 77,000 distinct CDR3 sequences; around 10% were detected once. Less than 10% of the sample belongs to the ten largest clones.

The investigation overall reported the following: VDJdb matching was skewed toward anti-spike CD8 responses, so virus-specific expansions were likely underestimated and private and CD4 specificities were missed.

This was a case-control study nested in a cohort of healthcare workers in London, UK, who had nasopharyngeal swab PCR tests and blood samples taken every week. Between 23 and 31 March 2020, the week of the UK lockdown, healthcare workers were enrolled and then followed up weekly for as long as 16 weeks. In the case of this clonotype: The clone's antigen remains unknown. The sample holds no much larger clone one base away, and base qualities are not on file.

This clonotype was obtained from an adult who was a healthcare worker with PCR-confirmed SARS-CoV-2 infection or an uninfected control (not recorded which). Sequencing was performed on whole blood, taken at baseline.

The sequence in DNA is TGTGCCAGCAGTAGCAGGGCAGGGGGGGTTAACACTGAAGCTTTCTTT. Its amino acids are CASSSRAGGVNTEAFF. The receptor chain draws on TRBV7-8 and TRBJ1-1, and 7 junction bases match TRBD1. CDR1 SGHVS and CDR2 FQNEAQ were looked up in the germline V gene. The CDR3 holds 16 amino acids from the cysteine to the phenylalanine. Only the CDR3 region is kept as DNA, spanning 48 bases read in frame from base 1. Ends trimmed: V by 6 bases, J by 2 bases; bases unmatched to a gene: 12.